Presented here are 22 T cell receptor beta chains from one specimen sequenced in a study of T cell responses to AZD1222 COVID-19 vaccine (dated by TCRdb to about 2021). In the paper's terms, the time point label means: about 28 days (+/-7) after the second vaccine dose. The method behind the library was the immunoSEQ multiplex PCR assay. TCRdb stores this immuneACCESS table with in-frame sequences only. Part of the clones is absent; in the studies checked, under half of the shortfall reflects unresolved V genes, and no reason is known for the rest. This sample lists about 48,000 clones; just over 85% were detected once. The ten largest clones capture 5.5% to 7% of the sample. Material: peripheral blood, obtained 28 days after the second AZD1222 dose. Source of these receptors: an adult who received the AZD1222 COVID-19 vaccine.

This clone has a single count. The genes are TRBV7-6 and TRBJ2-5; TRBD2 aligns across 8 bases. J lost 5 bases, V lost 0 bases, and 11 bases had no gene match. CDR1 and CDR2 (germline): SGHVS, FNYEAQ. The CDR3 runs to 17 residues. The CDR3 bases are TGTGCCAGCAGCTTAGCTTTAATAGCGGGGCTGGGGGAGACCCAGTACTTC. It yields the protein CASSLALIAGLGETQYF.

The chain has TRBV29-1 and TRBJ2-6, with D perhaps being TRBD1 or TRBD2 (5 bases each). Germline CDR1 is SQVTM and CDR2 is ANQGSEA. The CDR3 is made up of 14 amino acids. Trimming shortened V by 4 bases and J by 4 bases, and 11 bases separated the two germline ends. The CDR3 DNA is TGCAGCGTTGGGGCAGGGACCGGGGCCAACGTCCTGACTTTC. It is translated as CSVGAGTGANVLTF.

The chain recombines TRBV19 with TRBJ2-1; 7 positions match TRBD2. The CDR3 length is 15 residues. Germline V lookup: CDR1 LNHDA, CDR2 SQIVND (reference sequence). The V segment lost 4 bases and the J segment 3 bases; nucleotides outside the gene matches: 6. The CDR3 DNA sequence: TGTGCCAGTAGTAGAGAGGGCGGGAGCTACAATGAGCAGTTCTTC. Translating it yields CASSREGGSYNEQFF.

This chain links TRBV5-1 with TRBJ1-1; D may be TRBD1 (6 bases). Trimming left V 1 base short and J 9 bases short, with 10 bases between. Germline CDR1 reads SGHRS; CDR2 reads YFSETQ. The CDR3 sequence is 12 residues long. The CDR3 DNA reads as TGCGCCAGCAGCTTGAATGGACAGCAAGCTTTCTTT. Translated: CASSLNGQQAFF.

The chain recombines TRBV7-2 with TRBJ1-5, with a weak D call TRBD1 (5 bases). Germline CDR1 is SGHTA and CDR2 is FQGNSA. Trimming removed 3 bases from V and 1 base from J, with 10 bases in between. CDR3 size: 15 residues. CDR3: CASSLGHPSNQPQHF. The DNA of the CDR3 is TGTGCCAGCAGCTTGGGGCACCCCAGCAATCAGCCCCAGCATTTT.

The rearrangement joins TRBV19 to TRBJ1-4; D call uncertain. The germline CDR1 and CDR2 sequences are LNHDA and SQIVND (reference sequence). The CDR3 spans 13 residues. V lost 8 bases and J lost 1, with 8 bases in between. CDR3 in DNA: TGTGCCAGTGAGTTGGAAACTAATGAAAAACTGTTTTTT. This sequence encodes CASELETNEKLFF.

The chain recombines TRBV5-4 with TRBJ2-7; 7 nucleotides agree with TRBD1. The CDR3 totals 14 residues. Losses at the gene ends were 2 bases for V and 5 bases for J; bases not matched to a gene: 7. Germline V gene data show CDR1 as SGHNT and CDR2 as YYREEE (reference sequence). CDR3 loop: CASSFETGFHEQYF. DNA for the CDR3: TGTGCCAGCAGCTTTGAGACAGGGTTCCACGAGCAGTACTTC.

The chain couples TRBV6-5 to TRBJ2-2, with TRBD1 identical over 7 bases. CDR3 length: 14 residues. Germline CDR1 MNHEY, CDR2 SVGAGI. Trimming cost V 8 bases and J 5 bases; bases outside gene matches: 8. This CDR3 is CASVSQGETGELFF. For the CDR3, the DNA is TGTGCCAGCGTTAGCCAGGGGGAGACCGGGGAGCTGTTTTTT.

CDR3: CASSATGTPYNEQFF. CDR3 coding DNA: TGTGCCAGCTCCGCGACAGGGACACCCTACAATGAGCAGTTCTTC. The V and J genes are TRBV18 and TRBJ2-1; 7 bases align to TRBD1. Germline V gene sequence: CDR1 KGHSH, CDR2 LQKENI. This CDR3 has 15 amino acids. V shed 6 bases and J 2 bases; nucleotides not matched to a gene: 7.

The chain is built from TRBV6-2 or TRBV6-3 and TRBJ1-1; D is possibly TRBD1 (6 bases). This CDR3 contains 16 residues. The germline V gene encodes CDR1 MNHEY and CDR2 SVGEGT. V lost 2 bases and J lost 0, with 13 bases in between. The CDR3 nucleotides read TGTGCCAGCAGTTACGGGGGTCAGGGGATGAACACTGAAGCTTTCTTT. Residues: CASSYGGQGMNTEAFF.

The gene calls are TRBV10-3 and TRBJ1-3; 9 bases agree with TRBD1. CDR3 length: 17 amino acids. Germline CDR1 ENHRY, CDR2 SYGVKD. J lost 0 bases, V lost 2 bases, and 5 bases had no gene match. CDR3 bases: TGTGCCATCAGTGAGGAGGGGACAGGGCTCTCTGGAAACACCATATATTTT. It translates to CAISEEGTGLSGNTIYF.

This sequence joins TRBV11-3 and TRBJ2-3, with D possibly being TRBD1 (6 bases). Trimming removed 2 bases at V and 3 bases at J, with 6 bases between. Germline assignment: CDR1 SGHNT and CDR2 YENEEA. The CDR3 is made up of 13 amino acids. The DNA for the CDR3 is TGTGCCAGCAGCTTACAGGGGACAGATACGCAGTATTTT. Amino acids: CASSLQGTDTQYF.

This clone was counted between two and nine times. The chain couples TRBV2 to TRBJ2-7; TRBD2 aligns across 7 bases. Germline CDR1 and CDR2: SNHLY and FYNNEI. Trimming at V came to 11 bases and at J to 6 bases, leaving 31 bases not matched to a gene. The CDR3 runs to 19 residues. The DNA of the CDR3 is TGTGCCCTCGGGGGGTGGCAGGCATCGCGGGAGAAGGAACCCTCCGAGCAGTACTTC. This codes for CALGGWQASREKEPSEQYF.

The chain has TRBV7-6 and TRBJ2-2, with D tentatively TRBD1 (5 bases). The CDR3 has 14 amino acids. CDR1 is SGHVS, CDR2 FNYEAQ, per germline. V was trimmed by 3 bases and J by 6 bases, leaving 11 bases between them. The CDR3 DNA is TGTGCCAGCAGCTTTTCAGGGTCCCCCGGGGAGCTGTTTTTT. Residues: CASSFSGSPGELFF.

A few counts support this clone. The chain couples TRBV21-1 to TRBJ2-3; the table's D call TRBD1 went unverified against the DNA. TRBV21-1 has pseudogene status. There are 14 residues in the CDR3. In DNA form, the CDR3 reads TGTGCCCGCCAGGATGGGCCTAGCACAGATACGCAGTATTTT. Translation gives CARQDGPSTDTQYF.

The CDR3 spells CASSPIRGNTGELFF. The CDR3 DNA is TGTGCCAGCTCACCTATCCGGGGGAACACCGGGGAGCTGTTTTTT. The V and J genes are TRBV18 and TRBJ2-2, with D possibly TRBD2 on 5 matching bases. The ends were cut back, 3 bases at V and 1 base at J, with 9 bases in the middle. CDR1 is KGHSH and CDR2 is LQKENI in the germline V gene. This CDR3 is 15 amino acids long.

The chain employs TRBV18 and TRBJ2-7; 7 bases agree with TRBD1. This CDR3 spans 15 amino acids. CDR1 is KGHSH and CDR2 is LQKENI in the germline V gene. J gave up 2 bases and V 4 bases, and 8 bases lay outside the gene matches. The CDR3 DNA is TGTGCCAGCTCACGACAACCGGGACAGCCCTACGAGCAGTACTTC. This codes for CASSRQPGQPYEQYF.

This clone was observed a handful of times. This chain links TRBV30 with TRBJ1-2, with D perhaps TRBD1 (5 bases). Germline V gene data show CDR1 as GTSNPN and CDR2 as SVGIG (reference sequence). This CDR3 is 13 amino acids long. V was trimmed by 4 bases and J by 4 bases, leaving 13 bases between them. CDR3 amino acids: CAWNKAGGYGYTF. The CDR3 coding sequence is TGTGCCTGGAATAAGGCCGGGGGCTATGGCTACACCTTC.

V is TRBV6-2 or TRBV6-3 and J is TRBJ2-7, with D possibly matching TRBD2 (5 bases). Trimming left V 5 bases short and J 0 bases short, with 20 bases between. This CDR3 comprises 17 residues. Germline values: CDR1 MNHEY, CDR2 SVGEGT. The CDR3 reads CASSTKTLAASSYEQYF. The CDR3 DNA sequence: TGTGCCAGCAGTACCAAAACGCTAGCTGCGAGCTCCTACGAGCAGTACTTC.

This chain connects TRBV11-3 to TRBJ2-2; 9 bases are shared with TRBD1. Germline assignment: CDR1 SGHNT and CDR2 YENEEA. The CDR3 is 16 amino acids. J lost 4 bases, V lost 5 bases, and 8 bases had no gene match. The CDR3 reads CASSKTGTGPTGELFF. The CDR3 DNA sequence: TGTGCCAGCAGCAAAACCGGGACAGGGCCCACCGGGGAGCTGTTTTTT. The complete variable domain, with remaining parts taken from reference TRBV11-3 and TRBJ2-2, reads EAGVVQSPRYKIIEKKQPVAFWCNPISGHNTLYWYLQNLGQGPELLIRYENEEAVDDSQLPKDRFSAERLKGVDSTLKIQPAELGDSAVYLCASSKTGTGPTGELFFGEGSRLTVL.

The gene calls are TRBV6-5 and TRBJ1-5; tentatively, D is TRBD1 (6 bases). The germline V gene encodes CDR1 MNHEY and CDR2 SVGAGI. The CDR3 sequence is 12 residues long. V lost 8 bases and J 6 bases, leaving 11 bases between the germline ends. CDR3 DNA: TGTGCCAGCCACAGGGAAGGTCAGCCCCAGCATTTT. This encodes CASHREGQPQHF.

The chain has TRBV7-2 and TRBJ1-4, with unresolved D. Germline lookup yields CDR1 SGHTA and CDR2 FQGNSA. The V end was cut by 0 bases, the J end by 6 bases, with 17 bases between. This CDR3 has 17 residues. CDR3 in amino acids: CASSLARANLWDEKLFF. The CDR3, as DNA: TGTGCCAGCAGCTTAGCGCGCGCCAACCTATGGGATGAAAAACTGTTTTTT.